The 21 T cell receptor beta chains presented below share a single source sample, sequenced in a study of OX40 agonist ivuxolimab in advanced cancers. Produced via immunoSEQ multiplex PCR; TCRdb's table is partial and in-frame only. This table holds 65,000 to 95,000 clones, 85% to 90% found once. Specimen: CD4+ or CD8+ T cells sorted from blood, collected in a trial of the OX40 agonist ivuxolimab. The origin of the receptors is an adult with an advanced solid tumor such as melanoma, head and neck, liver or kidney cancer.

V and J are TRBV30 and TRBJ2-7; D is undetermined. Between the trimmed V and J ends, which lost 0 bases and 0 bases, there was a span of 12 bases. The CDR3 has 15 residues. Germline CDR1 reads GTSNPN; CDR2 reads SVGIG (reference sequence). The CDR3 nucleotides read TGTGCCTGGAGTGTAAAGGCCCTCACCTCCTACGAGCAGTACTTC. It is translated as CAWSVKALTSYEQYF.

This chain connects TRBV30 to TRBJ2-5; the D gene is possibly TRBD2 (5 bases). Per the germline V gene, CDR1 is GTSNPN and CDR2 is SVGIG (reference sequence). V was trimmed by 2 bases and J by 4 bases, leaving 14 bases between them. The CDR3 runs to 14 residues. The chain's CDR3 is CAWSPGLTTETQYF. CDR3 DNA sequence: TGTGCCTGGAGTCCCGGACTGACGACAGAGACCCAGTACTTC.

For this clone: This specimen includes other DNA sequences encoding the same CDR3. V usage is TRBV5-1 and J usage is TRBJ2-1; D not resolved. The ends were cut back, 2 bases at V and 0 bases at J, with 6 bases in the middle. Germline lookup yields CDR1 SGHRS and CDR2 YFSETQ. The CDR3 has 14 residues. The CDR3 protein is CASSLTSSYNEQFF. Here the CDR3 DNA reads TGCGCCAGCAGCTTAACGAGCTCCTACAATGAGCAGTTCTTC.

This clone was seen just once. The chain links TRBV20-1 to TRBJ1-2; tentatively, D is TRBD1 (6 bases). Germline CDR1 and CDR2: DFQATT and SNEGSKA (reference sequence). V was cut by 6 bases and J by 8 bases, with 13 bases left in between. There are 11 residues in the CDR3. The DNA of the CDR3 is TGCAGTGCCAATCAGGGGAGCGGCTACACCTTC. Translation: CSANQGSGYTF.

V is TRBV7-9 and J is TRBJ2-3, with TRBD1 matching 11 bases. CDR1 and CDR2 (germline): SEHNR, FQNEAQ (reference sequence). J lost 1 base, V lost 5 bases, and 8 bases had no gene match. CDR3 length: 17 residues. The CDR3 is CASSKTDRGLGTDTQYF. CDR3 coding DNA: TGTGCCAGCAGCAAAACGGACAGGGGGCTGGGCACAGATACGCAGTATTTT.

This chain links TRBV5-1 with TRBJ2-1; 9 nucleotides match TRBD2. Germline V gene sequence: CDR1 SGHRS, CDR2 YFSETQ. V trimming: 2 bases; J trimming: 10 bases; junction bases outside the gene matches: 13. The CDR3 covers 16 residues. The CDR3, as DNA: TGCGCCAGCAGCTTATTAATAGGAACTAGCGGGCAAGAGCAGTTCTTC. Its protein is CASSLLIGTSGQEQFF. Based on the CDR3 plus reference TRBV5-1 and TRBJ2-1, the full variable domain is KAGVTQTPRYLIKTRGQQVTLSCSPISGHRSVSWYQQTPGQGLQFLFEYFSETQRNKGNFPGRFSGRQFSNSRSEMNVSTLELGDSALYLCASSLLIGTSGQEQFFGPGTRLTVL.

CDR3 sequence (DNA): TGTGCCAGCAGCCCCCCTGCTGGAAACACCATATATTTT. Residues: CASSPPAGNTIYF. The chain couples TRBV11-3 to TRBJ1-3; D gene ambiguous. The CDR3 spans 13 residues. Trimming shortened V by 5 bases and J by 2 bases, and 7 bases separated the two germline ends. CDR1 is SGHNT, CDR2 YENEEA, per germline.

The genes are TRBV6-6 and TRBJ2-2; 9 positions agree with TRBD2. J was trimmed by 2 bases and V by 2 bases; bases with no gene match: 3. This CDR3 comprises 16 residues. CDR1 and CDR2 (germline): MNHNY, SVGAGI (reference sequence). The CDR3 protein is CASSYPSGINTGELFF. The CDR3 nucleotides are TGTGCCAGCAGTTACCCTAGCGGGATTAACACCGGGGAGCTGTTTTTT.

This rearrangement joins TRBV27 to TRBJ1-6; D unclear. This CDR3 is 19 amino acids long. Looked up from germline, CDR1 is MNHEY and CDR2 is SMNVEV (reference sequence). V was clipped by 2 bases and J by 9 bases, with 26 bases between them. CDR3 region: CASSLGPARPGKAGSPLHF. In DNA form, the CDR3 reads TGTGCCAGCAGTTTAGGACCCGCGCGACCTGGAAAGGCGGGTTCACCCCTCCACTTT.

V gene TRBV28 combines with J gene TRBJ2-3; possible D gene TRBD2, 6 bases. Germline V gives CDR1 MDHEN, CDR2 SYDVKM. V dropped 5 bases and J dropped 7 bases, with 19 bases sitting between them. CDR3 size: 15 residues. The CDR3, as DNA: TGTGCCAGCAGTGTGCGTGCGACTAGGGGAAATACGCAGTATTTT. Its protein product is CASSVRATRGNTQYF.

This chain connects TRBV19 to TRBJ2-5; 9 bases fit TRBD2. Germline CDR1 and CDR2: LNHDA and SQIVND (reference sequence). Losses at the gene ends were 1 base for V and 7 bases for J; bases not matched to a gene: 13. The CDR3 spans 17 residues. The DNA for the CDR3 is TGTGCCAGTAGTATAGGCGAAACCGGGACTAGCTACGGGACCCAGTACTTC. Translating it yields CASSIGETGTSYGTQYF.

The chain combines TRBV7-2 with TRBJ2-2, with 10 bases identical to TRBD2. Germline lookup yields CDR1 SGHTA and CDR2 FQGNSA. CDR3 length: 16 amino acids. The V and J ends lost 2 bases and 5 bases, in that order; junction bases with no gene match: 5. The CDR3 reads CASSLLAGVVTGELFF. CDR3 bases: TGTGCCAGCAGCTTACTAGCGGGAGTCGTGACCGGGGAGCTGTTTTTT. The whole variable domain, remainder taken from reference TRBV7-2 and TRBJ2-2, is GAGVSQSPSNKVTEKGKDVELRCDPISGHTALYWYRQSLGQGLEFLIYFQGNSAPDKSGLPSDRFSAERTGGSVSTLTIQRTQQEDSAVYLCASSLLAGVVTGELFFGEGSRLTVL.

The gene calls are TRBV7-8 and TRBJ2-1; 8 positions agree with TRBD1. The CDR3 spans 14 residues. J gave up 5 bases and V 5 bases, and 5 bases lay outside the gene matches. From germline, CDR1 is SGHVS and CDR2 FQNEAQ. CDR3 nucleotides: TGTGCCAGCAGCGTCGACAGGGGTAACAATGAGCAGTTCTTC. Amino acids: CASSVDRGNNEQFF.

The CDR3 loop is CASSLPGLAGAGETQYF. CDR3 nucleotides: TGCGCCAGCAGCCTCCCGGGACTAGCGGGAGCGGGAGAGACCCAGTACTTC. V is TRBV5-1 and J is TRBJ2-5; 14 nucleotides line up with TRBD2. The CDR3 length is 17 residues. The germline V gene encodes CDR1 SGHRS and CDR2 YFSETQ. V shed 4 bases, J shed 4 bases, and the junction held 9 bases outside the gene matches.

The chain has TRBV14 and TRBJ2-3, with D possibly matching TRBD2 (6 bases). Germline CDR1 SGHDN, CDR2 FVKESK. V lost 4 bases and J 0 bases, leaving 11 bases between the germline ends. The CDR3 runs 15 residues. Written as DNA, the CDR3 is TGTGCCAGCAGCCGGCGGGGCCCTAGCACAGATACGCAGTATTTT. Translation gives CASSRRGPSTDTQYF.

The genes are TRBV19 and TRBJ1-2; a possible D gene is TRBD1 (5 bases). This CDR3 region has 17 residues. V was clipped by 5 bases and J by 1 base, with 20 bases between them. Germline CDR1 LNHDA, CDR2 SQIVND (reference sequence). CDR3 residues: CASSQWVGRDLNYGYTF. CDR3 sequence (DNA): TGTGCCAGTAGTCAATGGGTGGGCAGGGACCTTAACTATGGCTACACCTTC.

This clone showed up just once. The V call is TRBV7-9, the J call TRBJ1-2, with 8 nucleotides matching TRBD1. Germline V gene sequence: CDR1 SEHNR, CDR2 FQNEAQ (reference sequence). The CDR3 length is 15 residues. The V segment lost 5 bases and the J segment 1 base; nucleotides outside the gene matches: 6. The CDR3 nucleotides read TGTGCCAGCAGCCCCCAGGGGGCAAGTAACTATGGCTACACCTTC. It translates to CASSPQGASNYGYTF.

The chain uses TRBV25-1 and TRBJ2-2; TRBD2 might be the D (5 bases). CDR3 size: 16 residues. Germline V lookup: CDR1 MGHDK, CDR2 SYGVNS. Trimming cost V 4 bases and J 7 bases, with 19 bases left between them. CDR3 sequence reads: CASSAALGEGGGELFF. The CDR3, as DNA: TGTGCCAGCAGTGCCGCCTTGGGAGAGGGTGGCGGGGAGCTGTTTTTT.

This rearrangement joins TRBV27 to TRBJ2-3, with D perhaps TRBD2 (6 bases). The V end was cut by 11 bases, the J end by 5 bases, with 11 bases between. Germline CDR1 and CDR2: MNHEY and SMNVEV (reference sequence). This CDR3 has 11 amino acids. This CDR3 is CAVAEGDTQYF. The CDR3 bases are TGTGCCGTGGCGGAGGGAGATACGCAGTATTTT.

The V and J genes are TRBV29-1 and TRBJ2-5; 10 bases are shared with TRBD2. Germline V gives CDR1 SQVTM, CDR2 ANQGSEA. The CDR3 loop spans 17 amino acids. The J segment lost 3 bases and the V segment lost 1 base, leaving 11 bases of the junction unmatched. The CDR3: CSVEGEWTSGPEETQYF. The CDR3 nucleotides read TGCAGCGTTGAAGGTGAGTGGACTAGCGGTCCTGAAGAGACCCAGTACTTC.

This clone was observed a handful of times. The chain recombines TRBV6-5 with TRBJ1-5; 7 positions agree with TRBD1. Trimming took 5 bases from V and 3 from J; bases not matched to a gene: 4. CDR3 length: 14 amino acids. The V gene's germline CDR1 is MNHEY and CDR2 SVGAGI. CDR3: CASSGRGYNQPQHF. The CDR3 DNA is TGTGCCAGCAGTGGCAGGGGGTACAATCAGCCCCAGCATTTT.